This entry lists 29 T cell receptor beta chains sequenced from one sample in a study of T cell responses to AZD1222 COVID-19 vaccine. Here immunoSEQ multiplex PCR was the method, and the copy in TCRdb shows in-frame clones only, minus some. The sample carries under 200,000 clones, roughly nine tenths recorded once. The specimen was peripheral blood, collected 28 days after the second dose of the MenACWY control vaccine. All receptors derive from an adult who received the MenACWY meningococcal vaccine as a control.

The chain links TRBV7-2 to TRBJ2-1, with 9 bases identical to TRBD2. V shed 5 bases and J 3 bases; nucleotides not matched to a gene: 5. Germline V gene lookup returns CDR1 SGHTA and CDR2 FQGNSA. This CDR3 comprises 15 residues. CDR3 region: CASSPSGRFYNEQFF. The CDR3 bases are TGTGCCAGCAGCCCAAGCGGGAGGTTCTACAATGAGCAGTTCTTC.

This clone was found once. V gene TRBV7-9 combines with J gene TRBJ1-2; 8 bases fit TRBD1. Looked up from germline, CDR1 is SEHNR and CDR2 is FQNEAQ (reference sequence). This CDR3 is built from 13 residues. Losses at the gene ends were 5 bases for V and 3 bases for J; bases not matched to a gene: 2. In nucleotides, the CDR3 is TGTGCCAGCAGCACGGACAGGGACTATGGCTACACCTTC. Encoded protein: CASSTDRDYGYTF.

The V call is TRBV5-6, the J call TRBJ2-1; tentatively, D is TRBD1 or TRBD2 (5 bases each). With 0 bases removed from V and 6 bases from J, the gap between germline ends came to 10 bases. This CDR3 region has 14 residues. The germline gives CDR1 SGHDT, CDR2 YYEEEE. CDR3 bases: TGTGCCAGCAGCTTGGATCCAGGGACCAATGAGCAGTTCTTC. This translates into CASSLDPGTNEQFF.

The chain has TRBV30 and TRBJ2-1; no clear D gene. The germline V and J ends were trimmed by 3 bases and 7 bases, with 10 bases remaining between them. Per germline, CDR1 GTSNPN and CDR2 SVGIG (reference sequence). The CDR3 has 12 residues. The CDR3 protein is CAWSLMVNEQFF. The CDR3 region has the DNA TGTGCCTGGAGCCTAATGGTGAATGAGCAGTTCTTC.

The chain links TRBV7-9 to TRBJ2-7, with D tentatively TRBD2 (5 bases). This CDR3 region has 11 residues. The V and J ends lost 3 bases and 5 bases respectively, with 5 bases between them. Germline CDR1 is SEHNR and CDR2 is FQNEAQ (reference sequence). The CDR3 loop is CASSLRDEQYF. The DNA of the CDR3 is TGTGCCAGCAGCTTGAGGGACGAGCAGTACTTC.

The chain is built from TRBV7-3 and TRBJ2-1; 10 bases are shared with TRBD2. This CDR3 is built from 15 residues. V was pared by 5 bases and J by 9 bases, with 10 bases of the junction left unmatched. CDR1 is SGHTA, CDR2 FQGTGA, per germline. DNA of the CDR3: TGTGCCAGCAGCGAAGTAAGCGGGAGGGCCGCTGAGCAGTTCTTC. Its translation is CASSEVSGRAAEQFF.

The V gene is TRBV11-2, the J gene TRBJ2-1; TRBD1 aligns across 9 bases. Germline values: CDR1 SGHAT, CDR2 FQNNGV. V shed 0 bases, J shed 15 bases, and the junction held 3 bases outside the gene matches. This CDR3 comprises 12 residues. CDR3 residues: CASSLEGQGLFF. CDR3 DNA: TGTGCCAGCAGCTTAGAGGGACAGGGTTTGTTCTTC. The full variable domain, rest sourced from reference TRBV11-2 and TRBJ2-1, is EAGVAQSPRYKIIEKRQSVAFWCNPISGHATLYWYQQILGQGPKLLIQFQNNGVVDDSQLPKDRFSAERLKGVDSTLKIQPAKLEDSAVYLCASSLEGQGLFFGPGTRLTVL.

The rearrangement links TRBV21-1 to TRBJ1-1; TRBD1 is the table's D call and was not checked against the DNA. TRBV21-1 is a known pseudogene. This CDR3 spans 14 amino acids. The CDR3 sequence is CASSTYQKNTEAFF. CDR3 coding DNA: TGTGCCAGCAGCACGTATCAGAAGAACACTGAAGCTTTCTTT.

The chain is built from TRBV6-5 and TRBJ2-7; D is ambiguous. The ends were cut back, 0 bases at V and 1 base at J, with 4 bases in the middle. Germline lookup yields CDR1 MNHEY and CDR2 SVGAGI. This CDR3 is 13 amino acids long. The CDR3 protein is CASSYSMSYEQYF. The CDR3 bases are TGTGCCAGCAGTTACTCGATGTCCTACGAGCAGTACTTC.

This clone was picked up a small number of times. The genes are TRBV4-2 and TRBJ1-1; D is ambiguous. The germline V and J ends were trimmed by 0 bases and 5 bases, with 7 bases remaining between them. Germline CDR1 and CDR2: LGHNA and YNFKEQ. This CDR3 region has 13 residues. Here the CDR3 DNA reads TGTGCCAGCAGCCAAGAGCCCAGGACTGAAGCTTTCTTT. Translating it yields CASSQEPRTEAFF.

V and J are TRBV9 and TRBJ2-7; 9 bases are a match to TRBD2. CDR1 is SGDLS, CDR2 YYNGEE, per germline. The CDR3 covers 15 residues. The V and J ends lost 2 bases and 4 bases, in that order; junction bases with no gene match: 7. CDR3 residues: CASSVDAGGPYEQYF. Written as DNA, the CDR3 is TGTGCCAGCAGCGTCGACGCGGGAGGGCCTTACGAGCAGTACTTC.

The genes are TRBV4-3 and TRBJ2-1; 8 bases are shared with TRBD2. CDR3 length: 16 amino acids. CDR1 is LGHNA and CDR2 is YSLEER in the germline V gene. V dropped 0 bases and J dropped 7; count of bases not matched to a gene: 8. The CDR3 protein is CASSQDLAGGENEQFF. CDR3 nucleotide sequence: TGCGCCAGCAGCCAAGATCTCGCGGGAGGCGAAAATGAGCAGTTCTTC.

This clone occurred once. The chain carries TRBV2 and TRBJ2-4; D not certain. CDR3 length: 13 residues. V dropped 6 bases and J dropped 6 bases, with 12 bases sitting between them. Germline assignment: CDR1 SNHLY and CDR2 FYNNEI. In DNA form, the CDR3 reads TGTGCCAGCAGGCCGACGGAGAGAAACATTCAGTACTTC. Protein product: CASRPTERNIQYF.

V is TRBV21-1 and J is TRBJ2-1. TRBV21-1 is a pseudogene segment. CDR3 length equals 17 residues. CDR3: CASSKGNFRASYNEQFF. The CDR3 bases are TGTGCCAGCAGCAAAGGTAACTTCAGAGCCTCCTACAATGAGCAGTTCTTC.

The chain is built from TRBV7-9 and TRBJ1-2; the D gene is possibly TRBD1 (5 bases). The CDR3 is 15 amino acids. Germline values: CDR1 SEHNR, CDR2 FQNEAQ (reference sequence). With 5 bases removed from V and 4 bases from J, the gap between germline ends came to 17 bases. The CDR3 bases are TGTGCCAGCAGCCCCGTGGGGGGTTATTCCTATGGCTACACCTTC. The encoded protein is CASSPVGGYSYGYTF.

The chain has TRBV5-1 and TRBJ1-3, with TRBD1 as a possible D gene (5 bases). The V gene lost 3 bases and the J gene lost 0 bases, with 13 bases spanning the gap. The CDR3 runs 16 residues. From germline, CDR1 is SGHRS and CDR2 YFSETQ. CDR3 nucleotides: TGCGCCAGCAGCTCGGGACCAGGTGGCTCTGGAAACACCATATATTTT. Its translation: CASSSGPGGSGNTIYF.

CDR3 sequence: CASSSTRQGSNYGYTF. Written as DNA, the CDR3 is TGTGCCAGCAGCTCCACTCGACAGGGTTCTAACTATGGCTACACCTTC. The chain links TRBV7-9 to TRBJ1-2; 7 nucleotides align to TRBD1. The V segment lost 4 bases and the J segment 0 bases; nucleotides outside the gene matches: 8. The CDR3 contains 16 residues. Germline values: CDR1 SEHNR, CDR2 FQNEAQ (reference sequence).

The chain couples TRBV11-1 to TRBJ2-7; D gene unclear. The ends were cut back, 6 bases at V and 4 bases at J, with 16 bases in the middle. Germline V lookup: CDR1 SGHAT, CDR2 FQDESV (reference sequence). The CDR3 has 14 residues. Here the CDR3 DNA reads TGTGCCAGCAGGATAAGGCTGAAACCATACGAGCAGTACTTC. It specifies CASRIRLKPYEQYF.

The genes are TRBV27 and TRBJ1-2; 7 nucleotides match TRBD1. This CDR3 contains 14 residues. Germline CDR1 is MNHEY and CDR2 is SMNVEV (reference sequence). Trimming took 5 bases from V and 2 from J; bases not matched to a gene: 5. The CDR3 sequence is CASSRQGYNYGYTF. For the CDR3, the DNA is TGTGCCAGCAGTAGACAGGGATACAACTATGGCTACACCTTC.

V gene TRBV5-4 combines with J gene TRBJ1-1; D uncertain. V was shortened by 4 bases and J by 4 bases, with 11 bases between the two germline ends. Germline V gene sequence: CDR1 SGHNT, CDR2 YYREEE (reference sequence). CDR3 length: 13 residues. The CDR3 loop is CASSPRTGTEAFF. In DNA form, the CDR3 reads TGTGCCAGCAGCCCCCGGACGGGCACTGAAGCTTTCTTT.

The CDR3 DNA follows: TGTGCCAGCAGCTATAATAATGCGTTGGGGCAGTACTTC. This translates into CASSYNNALGQYF. The chain combines TRBV12-3 or TRBV12-4 with TRBJ2-7; D is undetermined. V was clipped by 6 bases and J by 9 bases, with 18 bases between them. The CDR3 has 13 amino acids.

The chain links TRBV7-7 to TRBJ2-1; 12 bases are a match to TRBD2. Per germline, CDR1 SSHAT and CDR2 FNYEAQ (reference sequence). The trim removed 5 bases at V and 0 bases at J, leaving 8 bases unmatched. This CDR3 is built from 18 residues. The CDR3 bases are TGTGCCAGCAGCGTACTAGCGGGAGGCATAAGCTCCTACAATGAGCAGTTCTTC. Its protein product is CASSVLAGGISSYNEQFF.

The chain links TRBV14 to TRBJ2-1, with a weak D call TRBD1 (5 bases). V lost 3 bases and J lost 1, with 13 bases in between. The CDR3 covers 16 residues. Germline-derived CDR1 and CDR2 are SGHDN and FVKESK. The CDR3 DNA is TGTGCCAGCAGCCATGTAAGGGGAACTTCCTACAATGAGCAGTTCTTC. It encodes CASSHVRGTSYNEQFF.

Here the CDR3 reads CASSPSDRRDTEAFF. The CDR3 coding sequence is TGCGCCAGCAGCCCTTCGGACAGGAGGGACACTGAAGCTTTCTTT. V gene TRBV4-1 combines with J gene TRBJ1-1; 7 nucleotides line up with TRBD1. The length of the CDR3 is 15 residues. The germline gives CDR1 MGHRA, CDR2 YSYEKL. Trimming at V came to 4 bases and at J to 3 bases, leaving 8 bases not matched to a gene.

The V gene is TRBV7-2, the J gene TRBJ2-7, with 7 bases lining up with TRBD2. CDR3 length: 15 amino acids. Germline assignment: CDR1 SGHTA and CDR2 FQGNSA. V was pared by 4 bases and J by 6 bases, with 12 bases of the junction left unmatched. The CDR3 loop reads CASSSRLALEGEQYF. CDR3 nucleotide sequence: TGTGCCAGCAGCTCCCGACTAGCCCTGGAGGGCGAGCAGTACTTC.

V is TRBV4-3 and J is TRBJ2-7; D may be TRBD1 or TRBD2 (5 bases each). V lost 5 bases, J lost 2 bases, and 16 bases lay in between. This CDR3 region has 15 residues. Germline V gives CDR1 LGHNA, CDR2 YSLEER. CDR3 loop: CASSTYPGTPYEQYF. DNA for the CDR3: TGCGCCAGCAGCACTTACCCGGGGACCCCCTACGAGCAGTACTTC.

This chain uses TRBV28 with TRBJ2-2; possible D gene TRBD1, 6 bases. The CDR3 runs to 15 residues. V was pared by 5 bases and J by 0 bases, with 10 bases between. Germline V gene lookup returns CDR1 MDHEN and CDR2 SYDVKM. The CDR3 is CASSKQGANTGELFF. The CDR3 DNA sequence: TGTGCCAGCAGTAAACAGGGTGCGAACACCGGGGAGCTGTTTTTT.

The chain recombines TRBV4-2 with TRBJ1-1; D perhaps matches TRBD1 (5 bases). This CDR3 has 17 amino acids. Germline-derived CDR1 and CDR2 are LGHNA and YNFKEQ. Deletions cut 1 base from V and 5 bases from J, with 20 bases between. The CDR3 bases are TGTGCCAGCAGCCAAGCGGTTAGAGGGGCGGGGGGGACTGAAGCTTTCTTT. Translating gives CASSQAVRGAGGTEAFF.

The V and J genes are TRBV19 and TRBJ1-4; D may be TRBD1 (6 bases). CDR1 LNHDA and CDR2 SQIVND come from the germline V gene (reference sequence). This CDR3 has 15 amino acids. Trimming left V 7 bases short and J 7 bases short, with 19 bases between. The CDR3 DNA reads TGTGCCAGTATTGGACAGCGGGGCACAGGTGAAAAACTGTTTTTT. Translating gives CASIGQRGTGEKLFF.